Detailed here is one T cell receptor (beta chain). Looked up from germline, CDR1 is SGHRS and CDR2 is YFSETQ. V lost 0 bases to trimming and J lost 4 bases, with 11 bases between them. This CDR3 comprises 15 residues. This entry belongs to a study of OX40 agonist ivuxolimab in advanced cancers. About the study: With a range of about 20 to 79, age averaged approximately 60 years, and around 80% were male.

Sequencing was performed with immunoSEQ multiplex PCR; in TCRdb, only in-frame clones are kept and a portion is missing. There are under 40,000 clones in the sample; 60% to 85% occur only once, and around 12% lies in the top ten. The chain recombines TRBV5-1 with TRBJ2-1; D is undetermined. The starting material was CD4+ or CD8+ T cells sorted from blood, obtained in a trial of the OX40 agonist ivuxolimab. This clonotype originated in an adult with an advanced solid tumor such as melanoma, head and neck, liver or kidney cancer. The CDR3 loop reads CASSLVDKSYNEQFF. In DNA, the CDR3 is TGCGCCAGCAGCTTGGTGGATAAAAGTTACAATGAGCAGTTCTTC.